Presented here are 27 T cell receptor beta chains from one specimen sequenced in a study of T-cell reconstitution after alpha-beta-depleted transplantation in children. Unique molecular identifiers featured in how the TCRbeta library was prepared. TCRdb re-analysed the PCR reads in MiXCR, keeping a single row per CDR3 protein. Of approximately 97,000 distinct CDR3 sequences listed, 4.5% to 7.5% are singletons. This specimen was PBMCs, mostly from graft donor cells, taken 60 days after TCRalphabeta/CD19-depleted stem cell transplant. These receptors originate from a female patient aged 2-15 years who had a stem cell transplant for Fanconi anemia, so the T cells may come from the graft donor.

Note on this clonotype: This could be a read error, since a much larger clone is one nucleotide away. The chain has TRBV29-1 and TRBJ2-2; D may be TRBD1 (5 bases). This CDR3 spans 13 amino acids. Germline lookup yields CDR1 SQVTM and CDR2 ANQGSEA. Trimming pared 4 bases from V and 4 bases from J, leaving 10 bases between. CDR3 DNA sequence: TGCAGCGTTGCGACAGTGAGCACCGGGGAGCTGTTTTTT. As protein: CSVATVSTGELFF.

The table lists this clonotype with many counts. V usage is TRBV20-1 and J usage is TRBJ2-2, with TRBD2 identical over 7 bases. The ends lost 3 bases at V and 4 bases at J; junction bases unmatched: 14. The CDR3 is 17 residues long. CDR1 DFQATT and CDR2 SNEGSKA come from the germline V gene (reference sequence). The CDR3 spells CSASILAVHRVTGELFF. The DNA of the CDR3 is TGCAGTGCTAGTATTCTAGCGGTACACCGGGTCACCGGGGAGCTGTTTTTT.

The genes are TRBV12-3 or TRBV12-4 and TRBJ2-7, with 10 bases identical to TRBD2. With 0 bases clipped from V and 0 bases from J, the junction kept 14 bases outside the gene matches. The CDR3 is 20 amino acids. The chain's CDR3 is CASSLALGLAGASYSYEQYF. CDR3 nucleotides: TGTGCCAGCAGTTTAGCACTTGGGCTAGCGGGGGCCTCTTACTCCTACGAGCAGTACTTC.

This clonotype was seen more than once but under ten times. V usage is TRBV7-9 and J usage is TRBJ2-7, with D possibly being TRBD2 (5 bases). Germline lookup yields CDR1 SEHNR and CDR2 FQNEAQ (reference sequence). Trimming left V 4 bases short and J 3 bases short, with 13 bases between. There are 14 residues in the CDR3. CDR3 loop: CASSSARDSYEQYF. CDR3 DNA sequence: TGTGCCAGCAGCTCCGCCCGGGATAGCTACGAGCAGTACTTC.

This clonotype was seen at least ten times. The CDR3 region is CSARADRGLEQYF. CDR3 DNA: TGCAGTGCTAGAGCGGACAGGGGGCTCGAGCAGTACTTC. V usage is TRBV20-1 and J usage is TRBJ2-7; 11 nucleotides match TRBD1. Trimming at V came to 1 base and at J to 6 bases, leaving 2 bases not matched to a gene. Looked up from germline, CDR1 is DFQATT and CDR2 is SNEGSKA (reference sequence). This CDR3 has 13 amino acids.

V gene TRBV7-3 combines with J gene TRBJ2-2; TRBD1 or TRBD2 may be the D gene (5 bases each). V shed 5 bases and J shed 0 bases, with 10 bases lying between them. The germline CDR1 and CDR2 sequences are SGHTA and FQGTGA. The CDR3 has 15 residues. In nucleotides, the CDR3 is TGTGCCAGCAGCCCCCAGGGACCGAACACCGGGGAGCTGTTTTTT. Amino acid sequence: CASSPQGPNTGELFF.

A few counts support this clonotype. This chain joins TRBV20-1 and TRBJ2-5, with D uncertain. V was trimmed by 1 base and J by 5 bases, leaving 8 bases between them. The germline gives CDR1 DFQATT, CDR2 SNEGSKA (reference sequence). The CDR3 runs 12 residues. In nucleotides, the CDR3 is TGCAGTGCTAGAGGCCTAAGCGAGACCCAGTACTTC. As protein: CSARGLSETQYF.

This clonotype was found many times. V usage is TRBV3-1 and J usage is TRBJ2-7; 11 bases align to TRBD2. V shed 2 bases and J 2 bases; nucleotides not matched to a gene: 5. Germline V gives CDR1 LGHDT, CDR2 YNNKEL (reference sequence). The CDR3 sequence is 16 residues long. The CDR3 sequence is CASSQMLAGGTYEQYF. CDR3 nucleotides: TGTGCCAGCAGCCAAATGCTAGCGGGGGGAACCTACGAGCAGTACTTC.

In its sample, this clonotype was seen many times. The chain links TRBV20-1 to TRBJ2-3; D unclear. Per the germline V gene, CDR1 is DFQATT and CDR2 is SNEGSKA (reference sequence). The ends were cut back, 2 bases at V and 2 bases at J, with 8 bases in the middle. The CDR3 sequence is 13 residues long. The CDR3 protein is CSARQAHTDTQYF. CDR3 sequence (DNA): TGCAGTGCTAGACAGGCACACACAGATACGCAGTATTTT.

This chain connects TRBV7-9 to TRBJ1-1, with unresolved D. Germline V gene data show CDR1 as SEHNR and CDR2 as FQNEAQ (reference sequence). The CDR3 covers 11 residues. The V end was cut by 1 base, the J end by 8 bases, with 5 bases between. The CDR3 DNA sequence: TGTGCCAGCAGCTTAGAATCCGAAGCTTTCTTT. The encoded protein is CASSLESEAFF.

In its sample, this clonotype was seen a few times. This chain links TRBV3-1 with TRBJ2-1; 11 nucleotides match TRBD2. CDR1 and CDR2 (germline): LGHDT, YNNKEL (reference sequence). This CDR3 comprises 18 residues. V shed 8 bases, J shed 9 bases, and the junction held 21 bases outside the gene matches. Here the CDR3 reads CASCLGTSGSRGNSEQFF. CDR3 DNA: TGTGCCAGCTGTTTAGGAACTAGCGGGAGTAGAGGGAACAGTGAGCAGTTCTTC.

In its sample, this clonotype was seen many times. The chain is built from TRBV27 and TRBJ2-6; D not certain. This CDR3 spans 20 amino acids. Germline-derived CDR1 and CDR2 are MNHEY and SMNVEV (reference sequence). Trimming left V 11 bases short and J 0 bases short, with 29 bases between. CDR3 in amino acids: CAGHRPGEGFPSSGANVLTF. The CDR3 region has the DNA TGTGCCGGCCATCGTCCGGGCGAAGGTTTCCCCTCCTCTGGGGCCAACGTCCTGACTTTC.

Details on this clonotype: A single base separates this from a much larger clone, so it may be a read error. This sequence joins TRBV4-2 and TRBJ2-7; D is unresolved. The CDR3 spans 11 residues. Germline assignment: CDR1 LGHNA and CDR2 YNFKEQ. V gave up 0 bases and J gave up 6 bases, with 3 bases separating them. For the CDR3, the DNA is TGTGCCAGCAGCCAAGAGGGCGAGCAGTACTTC. This codes for CASSQEGEQYF.

Ten or more counts support this clonotype. The J gene is TRBJ1-6, the V gene TRBV12-3 or TRBV12-4; no reliable D call. The CDR3 sequence is 13 residues long. Trimming stripped 3 bases from V and 10 bases from J, with 10 bases between. CDR3 DNA: TGTGCCAGCAGTTTCTCGGGCGCCTCACCCCTCCACTTT. Translation: CASSFSGASPLHF.

This clonotype was counted only a few times. The rearrangement links TRBV18 to TRBJ2-7, with TRBD1 matching 7 bases. The junction had 7 bases not matched to a gene; V was cut back by 3 bases and J by 2 bases. Germline values: CDR1 KGHSH, CDR2 LQKENI. CDR3 length: 15 residues. The CDR3 loop is CASSPPTGRPYEQYF. CDR3 nucleotides: TGTGCCAGCTCACCCCCGACAGGGAGACCCTACGAGCAGTACTTC.

This clonotype was picked up many times. The chain is built from TRBV7-3 and TRBJ2-3; D unclear. Germline V CDR1 and CDR2: SGHTA, FQGTGA. V lost 2 bases to trimming and J lost 5 bases, with 8 bases between them. The CDR3 covers 13 residues. The CDR3 spells CASSLGPEDTQYF. CDR3 in DNA: TGTGCCAGCAGCTTAGGCCCTGAAGATACGCAGTATTTT.

This clonotype was seen repeatedly, ten times or more. The chain combines TRBV11-2 with TRBJ2-1; the match to TRBD2 covers 7 bases. The CDR3 spans 16 residues. The V segment lost 5 bases and the J segment 2 bases; nucleotides outside the gene matches: 9. CDR1 is SGHAT, CDR2 FQNNGV, per germline. The CDR3 loop reads CASSLSLAYTYNEQFF. The CDR3 bases are TGTGCCAGCAGCCTCTCACTAGCGTATACCTACAATGAGCAGTTCTTC.

This clonotype appeared many times. The chain employs TRBV5-1 and TRBJ2-7; the D gene is possibly TRBD2 (6 bases). V shed 3 bases and J shed 0 bases, with 16 bases lying between them. This CDR3 has 16 residues. Germline V gene data show CDR1 as SGHRS and CDR2 as YFSETQ. The CDR3 spells CASSSGLTRLSYEQYF. CDR3 nucleotide sequence: TGCGCCAGCAGCTCGGGACTCACCCGACTCTCCTACGAGCAGTACTTC.

This clonotype was seen many times. The V gene is TRBV6-2 or TRBV6-3, the J gene TRBJ2-7; D not certain. Trimming stripped 6 bases from V and 3 bases from J, with 18 bases between. The CDR3 is 15 amino acids. The germline CDR1 and CDR2 sequences are MNHEY and SVGEGT. The CDR3 DNA reads TGTGCCAGCAGACTCCCCGACGAGATCCGCTACGAGCAGTACTTC. The encoded protein is CASRLPDEIRYEQYF.

This clonotype was counted many times. The chain links TRBV7-2 to TRBJ2-6; 9 nucleotides line up with TRBD1. The CDR3 spans 15 residues. J was trimmed by 12 bases and V by 5 bases; bases with no gene match: 11. The V gene's germline CDR1 is SGHTA and CDR2 FQGNSA. CDR3 residues: CASSVVGQGLSVLTF. CDR3 nucleotides: TGTGCCAGCAGCGTAGTGGGACAGGGCCTGTCCGTCCTGACTTTC.

This chain connects TRBV20-1 to TRBJ2-1, with a possible D match to TRBD2 (6 bases). V dropped 4 bases and J dropped 0 bases, with 13 bases sitting between them. CDR3 length: 15 amino acids. Germline lookup yields CDR1 DFQATT and CDR2 SNEGSKA (reference sequence). CDR3 sequence (DNA): TGCAGTGCTAAGGCTAGCGACAGCTCCTACAATGAGCAGTTCTTC. It translates to CSAKASDSSYNEQFF.

The rearrangement uses TRBV20-1 and TRBJ1-4, with 7 nucleotides matching TRBD1. Germline V gene lookup returns CDR1 DFQATT and CDR2 SNEGSKA (reference sequence). There are 14 residues in the CDR3. Unmatched junction bases numbered 9, after V lost 3 bases and J lost 8 bases. The CDR3 loop reads CSARYSGGSEKLFF. In DNA, the CDR3 is TGCAGTGCTAGGTATTCAGGGGGAAGCGAAAAACTGTTTTTT.

In its sample, this clonotype was seen many times. The V and J genes are TRBV3-1 and TRBJ2-7; unclear D gene. V lost 9 bases and J lost 2, with 14 bases in between. Germline V gene lookup returns CDR1 LGHDT and CDR2 YNNKEL (reference sequence). This CDR3 comprises 13 residues. CDR3 DNA: TGTGCCAGGCTCCCTAAACGGGCCTACGAGCAGTACTTC. Its protein is CARLPKRAYEQYF.

CDR3 bases: TGCAGCGCCTCTATCAGGGGATCCTATGGCTACACCTTC. This sequence encodes CSASIRGSYGYTF. This chain links TRBV29-1 with TRBJ1-2; possible D gene TRBD1, 6 bases. V was cut by 7 bases and J by 4 bases, with 16 bases left in between. CDR1 is SQVTM and CDR2 is ANQGSEA in the germline V gene. The CDR3 is 13 amino acids. The complete variable domain, with remaining parts taken from reference TRBV29-1 and TRBJ1-2, reads SAVISQKPSRDICQRGTSLTIQCQVDSQVTMMFWYRQQPGQSLTLIATANQGSEATYESGFVIDKFPISRPNLTFSTLTVSNMSPEDSSIYLCSASIRGSYGYTFGSGTRLTVV.

This clonotype was counted ten times or more. The V call is TRBV14, the J call TRBJ2-5; 11 nucleotides align to TRBD2. This CDR3 contains 18 residues. V was pared by 0 bases and J by 4 bases, with 10 bases of the junction left unmatched. Germline V gene lookup returns CDR1 SGHDN and CDR2 FVKESK. This CDR3 is CASSQDRISGRARETQYF. CDR3 nucleotides: TGTGCCAGCAGCCAAGATCGGATTAGCGGGAGGGCCAGAGAGACCCAGTACTTC.

This clonotype was found many times. The chain uses TRBV28 and TRBJ2-3; D call uncertain. V lost 3 bases to trimming and J lost 4 bases, with 5 bases between them. The germline V gene encodes CDR1 MDHEN and CDR2 SYDVKM. CDR3 size: 12 residues. The CDR3 DNA is TGTGCCAGCAGTTTTTACCCAGATACGCAGTATTTT. The encoded protein is CASSFYPDTQYF. Full variable domain (remainder filled in from reference TRBV28 and TRBJ2-3): DVKVTQSSRYLVKRTGEKVFLECVQDMDHENMFWYRQDPGLGLRLIYFSYDVKMKEKGDIPEGYSVSREKKERFSLILESASTNQTSMYLCASSFYPDTQYFGPGTRLTVL.

The sample holds a few counts of this clonotype. The rearrangement joins TRBV18 to TRBJ2-5; 9 bases line up with TRBD1. The CDR3 is 14 amino acids. Trimming cost V 5 bases and J 3 bases; bases outside gene matches: 4. In germline, CDR1 is KGHSH, CDR2 LQKENI. The CDR3 DNA reads TGTGCCAGCTCAACCAGGACAGGGGAAGAGACCCAGTACTTC. Translated: CASSTRTGEETQYF. Full variable domain (rest looked up from reference TRBV18 and TRBJ2-5): NAGVMQNPRHLVRRRGQEARLRCSPMKGHSHVYWYRQLPEEGLKFMVYLQKENIIDESGMPKERFSAEFPKEGPSILRIQQVVRGDSAAYFCASSTRTGEETQYFGPGTRLLVL.